A single sample is the source of the 3 T cell receptor beta chains below, sequenced in a study of post-analysis software for immune sequencing data. Whole-study findings and limits: Compared with controls, patients had more of about 5 TRBV segments, including TRBV5-6, TRBV5-1 and TRBV20-1.

No cognate antigen is known for these TCRs. Tagging with unique molecular identifiers was a feature of the TCR beta cDNA libraries. TCRdb re-derived calls from the PCR reads in MiXCR, one entry per CDR3 protein. This sample has approximately 770,000 distinct CDR3 sequences, with just over 45% found just once. Material: blood. All receptors derive from a girl aged 10-17 years with multiple sclerosis.

A word on this clonotype: At one boundary the junction diverges from the germline segment, which might be a read error. The chain carries TRBV7-6 and TRBJ2-1, with D tentatively TRBD2 (5 bases). The CDR3 is made up of 15 amino acids. The germline V gene encodes CDR1 SGHVS and CDR2 FNYEAQ. The CDR3 is CTSSLSERQSHEQFF. The CDR3 DNA follows: TGTACCAGCAGCTTATCGGAGCGGCAGAGCCATGAGCAGTTCTTC.

V gene TRBV20-1 combines with J gene TRBJ1-5, with D uncertain. Germline V lookup: CDR1 DFQATT, CDR2 SNEGSKA (reference sequence). CDR3 length: 12 residues. V gave up 3 bases and J gave up 4 bases, with 7 bases separating them. The CDR3 DNA reads TGCAGTGCTAGTCGCCTTAATCAGCCCCAGCATTTT. Translating gives CSASRLNQPQHF.

This clonotype has more than one count but fewer than ten. This CDR3 is CASSVGLAYNEQFF. CDR3 bases: TGTGCCAGCAGCGTAGGCCTAGCGTACAATGAGCAGTTCTTC. The chain couples TRBV9 to TRBJ2-1; D is perhaps TRBD2 (6 bases). V was pared by 0 bases and J by 4 bases, with 8 bases between. The CDR3 runs 14 residues. CDR1 is SGDLS, CDR2 YYNGEE, per germline. Filled out from reference TRBV9 and TRBJ2-1, the complete variable domain reads DSGVTQTPKHLITATGQRVTLRCSPRSGDLSVYWYQQSLDQGLQFLIQYYNGEERAKGNILERFSAQQFPDLHSELNLSSLELGDSALYFCASSVGLAYNEQFFGPGTRLTVL.